Listed here are 30 T cell receptor beta chains from one sample, sequenced in a study of blood T cell repertoires in COVID-19. Clones were sequenced by immunoSEQ multiplex PCR, and TCRdb holds only the in-frame ones, with some missing. The sample includes approximately 230,000 clones, about nine tenths of them seen just once. The source material was PBMCs or T cells enriched from blood (not recorded which). Receptors were obtained from a man aged 40-49 years who had recovered from COVID-19.

On this clone itself: An end of the junction does not agree with germline; a read error may underlie this. This rearrangement joins TRBV13 to TRBJ1-3, with 7 bases aligning to TRBD1. Germline assignment: CDR1 PRHDT and CDR2 FYEKMQ (reference sequence). This CDR3 spans 13 amino acids. The CDR3 sequence is CASRQGFGNTIYF. For the CDR3, the DNA is TGTGCTAGCAGACAGGGTTTTGGAAACACCATATATTTT.

V usage is TRBV3-1 (or the pseudogene TRBV3-2) and J usage is TRBJ1-3; TRBD1 matches at 12 bases. The junction had 5 bases not matched to a gene; V was cut back by 4 bases and J by 4 bases. This CDR3 is built from 16 residues. Germline CDR1 and CDR2: LGHDT and YNNKEL (reference sequence). CDR3 protein: CASSRTGTGGGNTIYF. Written as DNA, the CDR3 is TGTGCCAGCAGCCGAACCGGGACAGGGGGCGGAAACACCATATATTTT.

V gene TRBV3-1 (or the pseudogene TRBV3-2) combines with J gene TRBJ1-2; TRBD1 might be the D (5 bases). Germline V gene lookup returns CDR1 LGHDT and CDR2 YNNKEL (reference sequence). V gave up 0 bases and J gave up 8 bases, with 13 bases separating them. The CDR3 runs 14 residues. CDR3 DNA: TGTGCCAGCAGCCAAGAGGGGGGATTGGAAGGCTACACCTTC. Translated: CASSQEGGLEGYTF.

This clone showed up just a few times. The DNA of the CDR3 is TGTGCCAGCAGCCTGATCGGTGCCTACGAGCAGTACTTC. The encoded protein is CASSLIGAYEQYF. The chain combines TRBV7-9 with TRBJ2-7; the D is unclear. Germline-derived CDR1 and CDR2 are SEHNR and FQNEAQ (reference sequence). The CDR3 totals 13 residues. V lost 5 bases and J 2 bases, leaving 10 bases between the germline ends.

V gene TRBV6-4 combines with J gene TRBJ2-1; D not resolved. Germline CDR1 and CDR2: MRHNA and SNTAGT. Trimming stripped 0 bases from V and 10 bases from J, with 13 bases between. The CDR3 is made up of 14 amino acids. DNA for the CDR3: TGTGCCAGCAGTGACTCGGCGACTCCGGAAGAGCAGTTCTTC. Encoded protein: CASSDSATPEEQFF.

V usage is TRBV10-3 and J usage is TRBJ2-5; TRBD2 aligns across 7 bases. The CDR3 runs to 14 residues. CDR1 is ENHRY and CDR2 is SYGVKD in the germline V gene. The ends lost 3 bases at V and 5 bases at J; junction bases unmatched: 6. The CDR3 region is CAISDPGGWETQYF. The CDR3, as DNA: TGTGCCATCAGTGACCCCGGGGGGTGGGAGACCCAGTACTTC.

CDR3 nucleotides: TGTGCCAGCAGTGAAGAGACTAGCGGGAGGGCCCTCAATGAGCAGTTCTTC. This codes for CASSEETSGRALNEQFF. The rearrangement uses TRBV25-1 and TRBJ2-1; TRBD2 aligns across 14 bases. This CDR3 has 17 amino acids. The germline CDR1 and CDR2 sequences are MGHDK and SYGVNS. V shed 2 bases and J 6 bases; nucleotides not matched to a gene: 6.

This CDR3 is CASSELGQGFYEQYF. The CDR3 bases are TGTGCCAGCAGTGAATTAGGACAGGGTTTCTACGAGCAGTACTTC. J is TRBJ2-7 and V is TRBV6-1, with 8 bases fitting TRBD1. Germline V gene sequence: CDR1 MNHNS, CDR2 SASEGT. Germline trimming cut 2 bases from V and 3 bases from J; bases unmatched to any gene: 6. The CDR3 covers 15 residues.

The chain has TRBV12-3 or TRBV12-4 and TRBJ1-2; D gene ambiguous. The CDR3 runs to 12 residues. Between the trimmed V and J ends, which lost 1 base and 9 bases, there was a span of 9 bases. The CDR3 DNA follows: TGTGCCAGCAGTTTAGAGTACGCTAGCTACACCTTC. Its protein product is CASSLEYASYTF.

V usage is TRBV27 and J usage is TRBJ2-4; 7 nucleotides line up with TRBD1. The CDR3 runs 13 residues. Looked up from germline, CDR1 is MNHEY and CDR2 is SMNVEV (reference sequence). V shed 6 bases and J 6 bases; nucleotides not matched to a gene: 5. CDR3 bases: TGTGCCAGCAGCTTAGGGGGCCTAAACATTCAGTACTTC. This sequence encodes CASSLGGLNIQYF.

The rearrangement links TRBV21-1 to TRBJ2-7; TRBD1 is the table's D call, not checked against the DNA. TRBV21-1 is reported as a pseudogene. The CDR3 runs 15 residues. The CDR3 DNA sequence: TGTGCCAGCAGCAAAGATTCAACAGTCTCCTACGAGCAGTACTTC. Protein sequence: CASSKDSTVSYEQYF.

The chain is built from TRBV18 and TRBJ2-7; D remains ambiguous. The CDR3 sequence is 12 residues long. The ends were cut back, 4 bases at V and 4 bases at J, with 8 bases in the middle. The germline V gene encodes CDR1 KGHSH and CDR2 LQKENI. The CDR3 sequence: CASSLQYYEQYF. CDR3 in DNA: TGTGCCAGCTCACTTCAGTATTACGAGCAGTACTTC. Full variable domain (remainder filled in from reference TRBV18 and TRBJ2-7): NAGVMQNPRHLVRRRGQEARLRCSPMKGHSHVYWYRQLPEEGLKFMVYLQKENIIDESGMPKERFSAEFPKEGPSILRIQQVVRGDSAAYFCASSLQYYEQYFGPGTRLTVT.

V is TRBV4-3 and J is TRBJ2-6; 11 bases are shared with TRBD1. The CDR3 loop spans 18 amino acids. J gave up 0 bases and V 1 base, and 2 bases lay outside the gene matches. Looked up from germline, CDR1 is LGHNA and CDR2 is YSLEER. CDR3 nucleotide sequence: TGCGCCAGCAGCCAAGGGGGGACAGGGGGCTCTGGGGCCAACGTCCTGACTTTC. This translates into CASSQGGTGGSGANVLTF.

With respect to this clone: Distinct nucleotide sequences in the sample also encode this CDR3. Written as DNA, the CDR3 is TGTGCCAGCAGTTTGACAGGAAGCAATCAGCCCCAGCATTTT. Translating gives CASSLTGSNQPQHF. This chain links TRBV28 with TRBJ1-5; D may be TRBD1 (6 bases). Trimming stripped 3 bases from V and 1 base from J, with 7 bases between. CDR3 size: 14 residues. Looked up from germline, CDR1 is MDHEN and CDR2 is SYDVKM.

The chain couples TRBV30 to TRBJ1-6; D possibly corresponds to TRBD1 (6 bases). Trimming stripped 0 bases from V and 7 bases from J, with 13 bases between. Germline V lookup: CDR1 GTSNPN, CDR2 SVGIG (reference sequence). The length of the CDR3 is 15 residues. In DNA, the CDR3 is TGTGCCTGGAGTGTATTAGGGGGTGACAATTCACCCCTCCACTTT. Protein: CAWSVLGGDNSPLHF.

The V and J genes are TRBV7-2 and TRBJ2-3; 7 bases line up with TRBD2. The V segment lost 6 bases and the J segment 2 bases; nucleotides outside the gene matches: 8. The CDR3 spans 15 residues. CDR1 is SGHTA and CDR2 is FQGNSA in the germline V gene. Here the CDR3 DNA reads TGTGCCAGCAGTTCGAGGCGGGAGTTCACAGATACGCAGTATTTT. Protein product: CASSSRREFTDTQYF.

This chain uses TRBV4-1 with TRBJ2-3; maybe TRBD2 (6 bases). The CDR3 is made up of 15 amino acids. Trimming took 8 bases from V and 1 from J, leaving 16 bases between them. CDR1 and CDR2 (germline): MGHRA, YSYEKL. DNA of the CDR3: TGCGCCAGCGTCCCCGGAGGGTCTGGCACAGATACGCAGTATTTT. The encoded protein is CASVPGGSGTDTQYF.

The chain is built from TRBV19 and TRBJ2-1; 11 nucleotides match TRBD2. Germline lookup yields CDR1 LNHDA and CDR2 SQIVND (reference sequence). The CDR3 has 17 amino acids. Trimming removed 5 bases from V and 3 bases from J; junction bases left unmatched: 9. The CDR3: CASSAPPLAGGYNEQFF. The CDR3 nucleotides read TGTGCCAGTAGTGCTCCCCCCCTAGCGGGGGGCTACAATGAGCAGTTCTTC.

The J gene is TRBJ1-5, the V gene TRBV2; 7 bases fit TRBD1. CDR1 SNHLY and CDR2 FYNNEI come from the germline V gene. This CDR3 comprises 13 residues. V was clipped by 8 bases and J by 4 bases; unmatched bases: 5. CDR3 amino acids: CASGGQANQPQHF. CDR3 DNA sequence: TGTGCCAGCGGAGGACAGGCGAATCAGCCCCAGCATTTT.

V is TRBV7-6 and J is TRBJ1-1; 7 bases align to TRBD1. Germline lookup yields CDR1 SGHVS and CDR2 FNYEAQ. The length of the CDR3 is 15 residues. V was clipped by 6 bases and J by 0 bases; unmatched bases: 7. CDR3 coding DNA: TGTGCCAGCAGAGAGACAGGGCTAATGAACACTGAAGCTTTCTTT. Translated, it gives CASRETGLMNTEAFF.

The chain combines TRBV24-1 with TRBJ1-5; 7 bases fit TRBD1. CDR1 KGHDR and CDR2 SFDVKD come from the germline V gene. Germline trimming cut 5 bases from V and 2 bases from J; bases unmatched to any gene: 8. The CDR3 has 16 amino acids. This CDR3 reads CATSARQGSGNQPQHF. CDR3 in DNA: TGTGCCACCAGTGCCCGACAGGGTAGTGGCAATCAGCCCCAGCATTTT.

The J gene is TRBJ1-2, the V gene TRBV29-1; 7 bases are shared with TRBD1. V was pared by 4 bases and J by 5 bases, with 4 bases of the junction left unmatched. This CDR3 spans 12 amino acids. Germline V gene data show CDR1 as SQVTM and CDR2 as ANQGSEA. CDR3 sequence (DNA): TGCAGCGTTGGCGACAGGGCTTATGGCTACACCTTC. Its translation: CSVGDRAYGYTF.

The V gene is TRBV5-6, the J gene TRBJ2-1; TRBD1 might be the D (5 bases). Germline CDR1 reads SGHDT; CDR2 reads YYEEEE. Deletions cut 0 bases from V and 8 bases from J, with 9 bases between. The CDR3 extends over 13 amino acids. CDR3 sequence: CASSLGQYDEQFF. In nucleotides, the CDR3 is TGTGCCAGCAGCTTGGGACAGTACGATGAGCAGTTCTTC.

In regard to this clone: One end of the junction fails to match germline, which may point to a read error. This chain uses TRBV19 with TRBJ1-5; unclear D gene. Germline CDR1 and CDR2: LNHDA and SQIVND (reference sequence). This CDR3 is built from 15 residues. As DNA, the CDR3 is TGTGCCAGTAGTATAAGGGAGGGCAACAGCGTGTTAAGGAATTTT. Translated: CASSIREGNSVLRNF.

V is TRBV28 and J is TRBJ1-6; 11 nucleotides match TRBD1. J lost 10 bases, V lost 11 bases, and 7 bases had no gene match. This CDR3 spans 13 amino acids. Looked up from germline, CDR1 is MDHEN and CDR2 is SYDVKM. CDR3 loop: CAHRGQGVSPLHF. CDR3 DNA: TGTGCCCACCGGGGACAGGGGGTCTCACCCCTCCACTTT. Drawing the rest from reference TRBV28 and TRBJ1-6, the complete variable domain is DVKVTQSSRYLVKRTGEKVFLECVQDMDHENMFWYRQDPGLGLRLIYFSYDVKMKEKGDIPEGYSVSREKKERFSLILESASTNQTSMYLCAHRGQGVSPLHFGNGTRLTVT.

The count of this clone is one. V gene TRBV7-9 combines with J gene TRBJ1-2; D remains ambiguous. V lost 5 bases and J 2 bases, leaving 12 bases between the germline ends. Germline V lookup: CDR1 SEHNR, CDR2 FQNEAQ (reference sequence). The CDR3 spans 14 residues. CDR3 nucleotide sequence: TGTGCCAGCAGCCGACGGGAGGGAAACTATGGCTACACCTTC. Encoded protein: CASSRREGNYGYTF.

J is TRBJ2-7 and V is TRBV18; 8 bases agree with TRBD1. The germline V gene encodes CDR1 KGHSH and CDR2 LQKENI. The V segment lost 2 bases and the J segment 4 bases; nucleotides outside the gene matches: 7. The CDR3 length is 15 residues. The CDR3 here is CASSPSRTGSYEQYF. CDR3 in DNA: TGTGCCAGCTCACCATCTCGGACAGGGTCATACGAGCAGTACTTC.

This clone was picked up one time. This chain connects TRBV12-5 to TRBJ1-5, with 7 bases aligning to TRBD1. The germline V gene encodes CDR1 LGHNT and CDR2 FRNRAP. J was trimmed by 9 bases and V by 3 bases; bases with no gene match: 8. CDR3 length: 14 residues. CDR3 sequence reads: CASGFGQVLWPQHF. CDR3 DNA sequence: TGTGCTAGTGGTTTCGGACAGGTGTTATGGCCCCAGCATTTT.

The chain carries TRBV5-6 and TRBJ2-1; D is perhaps TRBD2 (5 bases). The V gene lost 2 bases and the J gene lost 8 bases, with 11 bases spanning the gap. Germline-derived CDR1 and CDR2 are SGHDT and YYEEEE. This CDR3 region has 13 residues. The DNA of the CDR3 is TGTGCCAGCAGCTTTTCTGCGGGTGATGAGCAGTTCTTC. This codes for CASSFSAGDEQFF. The whole variable domain, filled in from reference TRBV5-6 and TRBJ2-1, reads DAGVTQSPTHLIKTRGQQVTLRCSPKSGHDTVSWYQQALGQGPQFIFQYYEEEERQRGNFPDRFSGHQFPNYSSELNVNALLLGDSALYLCASSFSAGDEQFFGPGTRLTVL.

J is TRBJ2-3 and V is TRBV3-1 (or the pseudogene TRBV3-2), with D possibly TRBD1 on 5 matching bases. From germline, CDR1 is LGHDT and CDR2 YNNKEL (reference sequence). The CDR3 has 16 amino acids. The germline V and J ends were trimmed by 0 bases and 1 base, with 11 bases remaining between them. The CDR3 reads CASSQDRRQRTDTQYF. CDR3 bases: TGTGCCAGCAGCCAAGATAGAAGACAGCGCACAGATACGCAGTATTTT.